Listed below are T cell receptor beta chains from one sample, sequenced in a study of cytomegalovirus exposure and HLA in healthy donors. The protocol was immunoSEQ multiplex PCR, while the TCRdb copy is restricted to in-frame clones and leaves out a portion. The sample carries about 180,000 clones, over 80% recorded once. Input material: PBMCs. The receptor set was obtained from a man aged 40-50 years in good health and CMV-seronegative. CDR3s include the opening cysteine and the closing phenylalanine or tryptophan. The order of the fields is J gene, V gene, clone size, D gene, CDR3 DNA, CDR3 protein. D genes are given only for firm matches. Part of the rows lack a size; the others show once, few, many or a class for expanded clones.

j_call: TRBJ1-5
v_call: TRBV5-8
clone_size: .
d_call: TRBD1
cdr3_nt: TGTGCCAGCAGCTCAACAGGGGTTGGGCAGCCCCAGCATTTT
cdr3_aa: CASSSTGVGQPQHF

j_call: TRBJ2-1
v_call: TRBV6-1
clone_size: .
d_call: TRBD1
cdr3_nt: TGTGCCAGCATCTCAAGGGACAGTTCCTACAATGAGCAGTTCTTC
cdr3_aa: CASISRDSSYNEQFF

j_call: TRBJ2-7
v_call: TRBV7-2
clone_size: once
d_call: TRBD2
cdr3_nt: TGTGCCAGCAGCTTAATCATGGCAGCGGGAGGAGGGGAGCAGTACTTC
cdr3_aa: CASSLIMAAGGGEQYF

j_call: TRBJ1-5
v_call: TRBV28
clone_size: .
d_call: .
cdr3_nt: TGTGCCAGCAGGGGGGCGGGTCAGCCCCAGCATTTT
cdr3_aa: CASRGAGQPQHF

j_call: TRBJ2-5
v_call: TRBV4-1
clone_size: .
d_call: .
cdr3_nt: TGCGCCAGCAGCCAAGATAGGGGGTTGGGAGAGACCCAGTACTTC
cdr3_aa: CASSQDRGLGETQYF

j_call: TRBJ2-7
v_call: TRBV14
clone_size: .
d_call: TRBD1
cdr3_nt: TGTGCCAGCAGCCTTCGACAGGGCCAGGCCTACGAGCAGTACTTC
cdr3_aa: CASSLRQGQAYEQYF

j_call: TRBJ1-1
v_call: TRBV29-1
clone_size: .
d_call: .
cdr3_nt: TGCAGCGTTAAGGGGGCTGAAGCTTTCTTT
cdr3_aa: CSVKGAEAFF

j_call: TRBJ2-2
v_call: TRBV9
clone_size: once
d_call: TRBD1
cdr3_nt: TGTGCCAGCAGAGAATCCGGGACAGGGTCAACCGGGGAGCTGTTTTTT
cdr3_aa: CASRESGTGSTGELFF

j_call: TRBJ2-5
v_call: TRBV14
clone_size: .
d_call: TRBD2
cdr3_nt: TGTGCCAGCAGCCTCCTAGCGGGGGGGTACCAAGAGACCCAGTACTTC
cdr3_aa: CASSLLAGGYQETQYF

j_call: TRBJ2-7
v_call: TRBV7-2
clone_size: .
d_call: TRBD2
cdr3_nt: TGTGCCAGCAGCTTACAAGCGGGAGCCCCCTACGAGCAGTACTTC
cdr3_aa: CASSLQAGAPYEQYF

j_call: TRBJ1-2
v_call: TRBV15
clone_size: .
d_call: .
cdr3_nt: TGTGCCACCAGCAGAGATACTAATAACTATGGCTACACCTTC
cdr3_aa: CATSRDTNNYGYTF

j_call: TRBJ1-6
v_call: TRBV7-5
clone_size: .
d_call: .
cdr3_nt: TGTGCCAGAAGCCCCGGGACAGGGGTGGTTGGTTCACCCCTCCACTTT
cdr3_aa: CARSPGTGVVGSPLHF

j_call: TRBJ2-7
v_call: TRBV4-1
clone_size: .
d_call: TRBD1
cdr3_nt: TGCGCCAGCAGCCACTTACCGGGACAGGGTTCCTACGAGCAGTACTTC
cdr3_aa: CASSHLPGQGSYEQYF

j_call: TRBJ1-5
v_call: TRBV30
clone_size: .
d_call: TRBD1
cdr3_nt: TGTGCCTGGAGAAAGACAGGGAATCAGCCCCAGCATTTT
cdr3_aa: CAWRKTGNQPQHF

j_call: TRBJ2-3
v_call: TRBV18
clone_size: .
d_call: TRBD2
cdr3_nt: TGTGCCAGCTCACCAAGTTTATTAGCGGGATTCACAGATACGCAGTATTTT
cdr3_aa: CASSPSLLAGFTDTQYF

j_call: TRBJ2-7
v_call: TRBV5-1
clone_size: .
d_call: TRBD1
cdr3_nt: TGCGCCAGCAGTTCCGTTTCAGGACAGGGCTACGAGCAGTACTTC
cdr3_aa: CASSSVSGQGYEQYF

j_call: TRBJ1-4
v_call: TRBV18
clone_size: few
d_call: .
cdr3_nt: TGTGCCAGCTCGGACGGACAAAATGAAAAACTGTTTTTT
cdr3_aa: CASSDGQNEKLFF

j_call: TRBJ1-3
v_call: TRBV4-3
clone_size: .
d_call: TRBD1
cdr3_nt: TGCGCCAGCAGCCAAGATTCAGGGGGGACCATATATTTT
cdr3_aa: CASSQDSGGTIYF

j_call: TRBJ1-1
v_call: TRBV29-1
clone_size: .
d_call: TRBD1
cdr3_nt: TGCAGCGTTGAAGGGACAGGGGTCTTTTCATTT
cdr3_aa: CSVEGTGVFSF

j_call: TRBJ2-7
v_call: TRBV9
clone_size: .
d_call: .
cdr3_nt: TGTGCCAGCAGCGTAGATCCAGCGGCTACCTACGAGCAGTACTTC
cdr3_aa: CASSVDPAATYEQYF

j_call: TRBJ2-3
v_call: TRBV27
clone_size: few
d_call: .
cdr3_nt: TGTGCCACCCGGAGGAGGGAGACTAGCACAGATACGCAGTATTTT
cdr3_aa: CATRRRETSTDTQYF

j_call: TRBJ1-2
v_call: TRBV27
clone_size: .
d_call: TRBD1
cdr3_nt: TGTGCCAGCAGTTTTGTGACAGGGGGGCGCTACACCTTC
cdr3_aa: CASSFVTGGRYTF

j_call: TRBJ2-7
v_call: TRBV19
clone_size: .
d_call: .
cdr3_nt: TGTGCCAGTAGTATAGTAGCGGACGGTACCTACGAGCAGTACTTC
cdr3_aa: CASSIVADGTYEQYF

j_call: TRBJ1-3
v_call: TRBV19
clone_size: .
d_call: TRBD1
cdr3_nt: TGTGCCAGTAGTTGGACAGGTAGAAACACCATATATTTT
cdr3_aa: CASSWTGRNTIYF

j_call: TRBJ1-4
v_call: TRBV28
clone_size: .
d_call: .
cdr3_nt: TGTGCCAGCAGTCTCCGACCGGGTTCCAAGAATGAAAAACTGTTTTTT
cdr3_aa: CASSLRPGSKNEKLFF

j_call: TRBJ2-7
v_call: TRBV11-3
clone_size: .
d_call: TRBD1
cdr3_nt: TGTGCCAGCAGCTTAGACTGGGACAGGTCCTACGAGCAGTACTTC
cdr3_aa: CASSLDWDRSYEQYF

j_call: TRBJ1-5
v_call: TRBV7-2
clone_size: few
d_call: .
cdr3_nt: TGTGCCAGCAGCTCTTACTTGTCTCGGGATCAGCCCCAGCATTTT
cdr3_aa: CASSSYLSRDQPQHF

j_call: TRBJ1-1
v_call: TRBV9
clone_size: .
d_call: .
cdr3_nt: TGTGCCAGCAGCGTGCAGGGGACGAGCACCACTGAAGCTTTCTTT
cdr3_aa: CASSVQGTSTTEAFF

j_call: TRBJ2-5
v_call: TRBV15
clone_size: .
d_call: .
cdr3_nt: TGTGCCACCAGCAGAGCGGTCCAAGAGACCCAGTACTTC
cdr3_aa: CATSRAVQETQYF

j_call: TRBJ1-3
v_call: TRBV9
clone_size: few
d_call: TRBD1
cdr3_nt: TGTGCCAGCAGCGTCGAGACAGGGCCGAGCTCTGGAAACACCATATATTTT
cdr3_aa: CASSVETGPSSGNTIYF

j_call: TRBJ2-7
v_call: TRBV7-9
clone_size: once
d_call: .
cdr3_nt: TGTTCCAGCGGTGGGGAGACGTCCTACGAGCAGTACTTC
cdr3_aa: CSSGGETSYEQYF

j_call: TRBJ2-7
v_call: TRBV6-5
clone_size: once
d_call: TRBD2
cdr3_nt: TGTGCCAGCAGCTTCGGGAGGGAGGTTTACGAGCAGTACTTC
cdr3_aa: CASSFGREVYEQYF

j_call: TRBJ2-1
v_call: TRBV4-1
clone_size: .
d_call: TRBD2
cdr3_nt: TGCGCCAGCAGCCAGGGGCCAGGGAGCGGGGCGTACAATGAGCAGTTCTTC
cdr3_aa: CASSQGPGSGAYNEQFF

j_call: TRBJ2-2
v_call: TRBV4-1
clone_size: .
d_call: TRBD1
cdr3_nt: TGCGCCAGCAGCCAAACCGGGACAGCACGCACCGGGGAGCTGTTTTTT
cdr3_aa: CASSQTGTARTGELFF

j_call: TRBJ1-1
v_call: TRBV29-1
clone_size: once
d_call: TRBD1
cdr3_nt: TGCAGCGTTGAAGATGACCGGGACAGGGGAAAGACTGAAGCTTTCTTT
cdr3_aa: CSVEDDRDRGKTEAFF

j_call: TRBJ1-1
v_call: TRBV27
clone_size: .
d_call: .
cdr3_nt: TGTGCCAGCAGCTTGGGACAGAACACTGAAGCTTTCTTT
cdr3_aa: CASSLGQNTEAFF

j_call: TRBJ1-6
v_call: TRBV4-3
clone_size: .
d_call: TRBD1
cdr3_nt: TGCGCCAGCGCGACCCAGGGGGCTAACGTAAATTCACCCCTCCACTTT
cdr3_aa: CASATQGANVNSPLHF

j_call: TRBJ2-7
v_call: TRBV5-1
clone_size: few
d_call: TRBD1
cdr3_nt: TGCGCCAGCAGCCCCCCGGGACAGGTGACCTACGAGCAGTACTTC
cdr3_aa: CASSPPGQVTYEQYF

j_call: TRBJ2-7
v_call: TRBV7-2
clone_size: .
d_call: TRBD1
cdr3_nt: TGTGCCAGCAGCTCCCGGACAGGGCAGGGGCACGAGCAGTACTTC
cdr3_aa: CASSSRTGQGHEQYF

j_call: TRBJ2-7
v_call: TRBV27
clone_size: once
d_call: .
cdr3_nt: TGTGCCAGCAGACCAGGAGGAGGCGGAGACGAGCAGTACTTC
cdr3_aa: CASRPGGGGDEQYF

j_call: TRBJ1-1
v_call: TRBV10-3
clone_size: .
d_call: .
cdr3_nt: TGTGCCATAGGGGGGGCCAGCCCGGCGAGCACTGAAGCTTTCTTT
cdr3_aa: CAIGGASPASTEAFF

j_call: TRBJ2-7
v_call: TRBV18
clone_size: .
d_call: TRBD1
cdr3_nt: TGTGCCAGCTCACTGACAGGGGGACGAAACGAGCAGTACTTC
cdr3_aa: CASSLTGGRNEQYF

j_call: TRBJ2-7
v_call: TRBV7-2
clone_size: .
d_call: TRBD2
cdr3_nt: TGTGCCAGCAGCCATACGAGCGGGGGGGGCGAGCAGTACTTC
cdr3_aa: CASSHTSGGGEQYF

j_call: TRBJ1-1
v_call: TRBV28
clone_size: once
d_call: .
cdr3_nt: TGTGCCAGCAGTGGCCAGGCGGGAACTGAAGCTTTCTTT
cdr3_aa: CASSGQAGTEAFF

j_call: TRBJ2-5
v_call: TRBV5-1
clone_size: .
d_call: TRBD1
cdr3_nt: TGCGCCAGCAGCTCCTTTGGGCAGGGGGCTGAGGAGACCCAGTACTTC
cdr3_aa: CASSSFGQGAEETQYF

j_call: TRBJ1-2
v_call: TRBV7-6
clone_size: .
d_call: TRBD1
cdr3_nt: TGTGCCAGCAGCTCCCCGGGACAGGGTGTCCTTGGTGGCTACACCTTC
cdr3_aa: CASSSPGQGVLGGYTF

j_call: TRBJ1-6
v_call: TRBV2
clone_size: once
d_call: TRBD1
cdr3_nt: TGTGCCAGCAAAATTTCCGGGACAGGGGCCAGCTCCTATAATTCACCCCTCCACTTT
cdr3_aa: CASKISGTGASSYNSPLHF

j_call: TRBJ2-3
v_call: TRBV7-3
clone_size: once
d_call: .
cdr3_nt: TGTGCCAGCAGCTCCACCTCGGGCAGGGGTTTCACAGATACGCAGTATTTT
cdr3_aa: CASSSTSGRGFTDTQYF

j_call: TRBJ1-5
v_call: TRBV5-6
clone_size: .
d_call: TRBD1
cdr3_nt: TGTGCCAGCAGCGGAGGACAGGGATTCGAGCCCCAGCATTTT
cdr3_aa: CASSGGQGFEPQHF

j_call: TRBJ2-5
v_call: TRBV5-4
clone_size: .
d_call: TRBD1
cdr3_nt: TGTGCCAGTAACAGGGGTGGAGAGACCCAGTACTTC
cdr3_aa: CASNRGGETQYF

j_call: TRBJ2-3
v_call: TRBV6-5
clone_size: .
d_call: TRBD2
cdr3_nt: TGTGCCAGCAGTTACCAAGGCGGGAGGGATACGCAGTATTTT
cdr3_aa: CASSYQGGRDTQYF

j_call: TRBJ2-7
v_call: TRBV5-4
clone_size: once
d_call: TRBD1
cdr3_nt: TGTGCCAGCGGCCGACAGGGTGGTCGGTACGAGCAGTACTTC
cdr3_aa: CASGRQGGRYEQYF

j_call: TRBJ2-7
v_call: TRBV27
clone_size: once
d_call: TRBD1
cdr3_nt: TGTGCCAGCAGTTCGGGACAGGGGGCCTCGAACGAGCAGTACTTC
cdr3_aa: CASSSGQGASNEQYF